There are many counts of the clone carrying this TCR beta chain. The antigen remains unidentified. TCRdb recomputed calls from the 5' RACE reads with MiXCR, one row per CDR3 protein. The sample lists roughly 130,000 distinct CDR3 sequences, 7.5% to 9.5% occurring once. The data were obtained in a study of CD8 T cells in ankylosing spondylitis. Points from the study as a whole: Earlier literature documents some of the motif variants in reactive arthritis synovial fluid and blood. In ankylosing spondylitis patients, matched synovial fluid reportedly showed significant enrichment of disease-linked clones.

The CDR3 contains 16 residues. Trimming took 4 bases from V and 2 from J; bases not matched to a gene: 5. Germline loops: CDR1 MDHEN, CDR2 SYDVKM. The chain carries TRBV28 and TRBJ2-7; 13 bases agree with TRBD2. The sample was synovial fluid, either unsorted or a sorted T cell fraction (not recorded which). This sequence was found in a male donor with ankylosing spondylitis. CDR3 region: CASSSPGTSGTYEQYF. CDR3 sequence (DNA): TGTGCCAGCAGTTCTCCCGGGACTAGCGGGACCTACGAGCAGTACTTC.